These T cell receptor beta chains were read from a single sample in a study of T cells after yellow fever vaccination. TCRdb re-analysed the 5' RACE reads in MiXCR, keeping a single row per CDR3 protein. The sample yields a few hundred thousand distinct CDR3 sequences, roughly 9.4% seen once. The sample was PBMCs, taken on the day of the first yellow fever vaccination. These receptors were collected from a man between 18 and 29 years old who received the YFV17D yellow fever vaccine. The CDR3 runs from the conserved cysteine through the conserved F or W. Fields, in order: V gene, CDR3 protein.

V gene: TRBV29-1
CDR3 protein: CSDIRSYGYTF

V gene: TRBV5-1
CDR3 protein: CASSLAEGGIQETQYF

V gene: TRBV25-1
CDR3 protein: CASSEMFRQGKVYTF

V gene: TRBV20-1
CDR3 protein: CSARDSLLSSYNEQFF

V gene: TRBV18
CDR3 protein: CASRTDRTNTEAFF

V gene: TRBV5-1
CDR3 protein: CASSFEIVQETQYF

V gene: TRBV7-8
CDR3 protein: CASSPNPLDTQYF

V gene: TRBV27
CDR3 protein: CASSETWTELTYEQYF

V gene: TRBV20-1
CDR3 protein: CCWGQGSGANVLTF

V gene: TRBV5-1
CDR3 protein: CASSLANSGANVLTF

V gene: TRBV12-5
CDR3 protein: CASGLKVLFTGPGELFF